The 32 T cell receptor beta chains reported below all come from one sample, sequenced in a study of blood T cell repertoires in COVID-19. The repertoire was sequenced with immunoSEQ multiplex PCR; TCRdb's copy has only in-frame clones and lacks some. The table includes some 18,000 clones, approximately 90% detected once. Sequencing used PBMCs or T cells enriched from blood (not recorded which). These receptors all come from a woman in her twenties or thirties who had recovered from COVID-19.

The table lists this clone with a count of one. V and J are TRBV18 and TRBJ1-3; 9 bases align to TRBD1. The CDR3 sequence is 14 residues long. The germline gives CDR1 KGHSH, CDR2 LQKENI. The trim removed 5 bases at V and 4 bases at J, leaving 3 bases unmatched. CDR3 DNA sequence: TGTGCCAGCTCATCCGGGACAGGGGGAAACACCATATATTTT. Amino acid sequence: CASSSGTGGNTIYF.

CDR3 amino acids: CASSYTPSGQGASWETQYF. In DNA form, the CDR3 reads TGTGCCAGCAGTTACACCCCGTCGGGACAGGGGGCGTCATGGGAGACCCAGTACTTC. V and J are TRBV6-2 or TRBV6-3 and TRBJ2-5; 12 bases agree with TRBD1. The CDR3 covers 19 residues. In germline, CDR1 is MNHEY, CDR2 SVGEGT. Trimming cost V 2 bases and J 5 bases; bases outside gene matches: 15.

The chain has TRBV2 and TRBJ2-1; 9 nucleotides line up with TRBD2. Germline assignment: CDR1 SNHLY and CDR2 FYNNEI. The CDR3 covers 17 residues. The J segment lost 3 bases and the V segment lost 4 bases, leaving 10 bases of the junction unmatched. CDR3 coding DNA: TGTGCCAGCAGTGGCCCCTCGGGCGGGGGGGGCTACAATGAGCAGTTCTTC. Protein sequence: CASSGPSGGGGYNEQFF.

CDR3 DNA sequence: TGCGCCAGCAGCCAAGTTAGGCGGGAGACCCAGTACTTC. Its translation is CASSQVRRETQYF. This chain joins TRBV4-1 and TRBJ2-5; D ambiguous. CDR3 length: 13 residues. Trimming took off 1 base at V and 5 bases at J, with 8 bases between the two ends. From germline, CDR1 is MGHRA and CDR2 YSYEKL.

The chain couples TRBV7-2 to TRBJ1-5; D might be TRBD1 (5 bases). The CDR3 extends over 14 amino acids. V lost 2 bases to trimming and J lost 5 bases, with 10 bases between them. The germline gives CDR1 SGHTA, CDR2 FQGNSA. The CDR3, as DNA: TGTGCCAGCAGCTTATGGGCGGGGGATCAGCCCCAGCATTTT. Translation: CASSLWAGDQPQHF. Complete variable domain (other parts from reference TRBV7-2 and TRBJ1-5): GAGVSQSPSNKVTEKGKDVELRCDPISGHTALYWYRQSLGQGLEFLIYFQGNSAPDKSGLPSDRFSAERTGGSVSTLTIQRTQQEDSAVYLCASSLWAGDQPQHFGDGTRLSIL.

CDR3 sequence: CASSLEGLADTQYF. In nucleotides, the CDR3 is TGTGCCAGCAGCTTAGAAGGTCTAGCGGATACGCAGTATTTT. V is TRBV7-2 and J is TRBJ2-3, with D perhaps matching TRBD2 (6 bases). This CDR3 spans 14 amino acids. Germline assignment: CDR1 SGHTA and CDR2 FQGNSA. V gave up 1 base and J gave up 6 bases, with 11 bases separating them.

This clone was seen once. The J gene is TRBJ2-5, the V gene TRBV11-1; 10 bases line up with TRBD1. The trim removed 5 bases at V and 5 bases at J, leaving 8 bases unmatched. The germline V gene has CDR1 SGHAT and CDR2 FQDESV (reference sequence). The CDR3 loop spans 15 amino acids. CDR3 amino acids: CASSASTGGRETQYF. The CDR3 nucleotides read TGTGCCAGCAGCGCCTCGACAGGGGGCCGCGAGACCCAGTACTTC.

The chain is built from TRBV7-9 and TRBJ2-1; 9 nucleotides match TRBD1. CDR3 length: 16 residues. Germline V lookup: CDR1 SEHNR, CDR2 FQNEAQ (reference sequence). With V trimmed by 6 bases and J by 4 bases, 10 bases remained unmatched. CDR3 loop: CASSFSGTGRYNEQFF. The CDR3 DNA is TGTGCCAGCAGTTTTTCCGGGACAGGGCGATACAATGAGCAGTTCTTC.

This clone was recorded only once. The chain joins TRBV11-2 to TRBJ1-1; 9 bases are shared with TRBD1. V shed 3 bases and J 4 bases; nucleotides not matched to a gene: 6. The CDR3 loop spans 15 amino acids. Germline values: CDR1 SGHAT, CDR2 FQNNGV. The CDR3 nucleotides read TGTGCCAGCAGCTTTAGTGGACAGGGGAGCACTGAAGCTTTCTTT. Amino acid sequence: CASSFSGQGSTEAFF.

This chain links TRBV19 with TRBJ2-2; D is undetermined. V dropped 1 base and J dropped 0 bases, with 6 bases sitting between them. The CDR3 contains 15 residues. Germline values: CDR1 LNHDA, CDR2 SQIVND (reference sequence). CDR3 sequence reads: CASSIVLANTGELFF. In DNA, the CDR3 is TGTGCCAGTAGTATAGTTCTAGCGAACACCGGGGAGCTGTTTTTT.

The J gene is TRBJ1-1, the V gene TRBV5-1; no definite D call. V was shortened by 4 bases and J by 7 bases, with 14 bases between the two germline ends. In germline, CDR1 is SGHRS, CDR2 YFSETQ. The CDR3 has 13 amino acids. CDR3: CASSLDYGFEAFF. CDR3 nucleotide sequence: TGCGCCAGCAGCCTGGATTACGGGTTTGAAGCTTTCTTT.

V gene TRBV5-4 combines with J gene TRBJ1-1, with TRBD1 identical over 7 bases. V shed 4 bases, J shed 6 bases, and the junction held 12 bases outside the gene matches. The germline V gene has CDR1 SGHNT and CDR2 YYREEE (reference sequence). The CDR3 has 15 residues. The CDR3 protein is CASSTRQGIFPEAFF. The CDR3 DNA reads TGTGCCAGCAGCACCCGACAGGGTATTTTTCCTGAAGCTTTCTTT.

The chain couples TRBV27 to TRBJ2-6, with a possible D match to TRBD1 (6 bases). This CDR3 has 14 residues. The germline gives CDR1 MNHEY, CDR2 SMNVEV (reference sequence). Trimming stripped 6 bases from V and 4 bases from J, with 10 bases between. In nucleotides, the CDR3 is TGTGCCAGCAGGCGGACAGCCGGGGCCAACGTCCTGACTTTC. Its translation: CASRRTAGANVLTF. Full variable domain (rest looked up from reference TRBV27 and TRBJ2-6): EAQVTQNPRYLITVTGKKLTVTCSQNMNHEYMSWYRQDPGLGLRQIYYSMNVEVTDKGDVPEGYKVSRKEKRNFPLILESPSPNQTSLYFCASRRTAGANVLTFGAGSRLTVL.

This clone was counted only a few times. CDR3 nucleotides: TGTGCCAGCCGGGACAGGGGGCTCTCTGGGGCCAACGTCCTGACTTTC. Its translation: CASRDRGLSGANVLTF. The rearrangement uses TRBV25-1 and TRBJ2-6; TRBD1 matches at 12 bases. V lost 8 bases, J lost 0 bases, and 2 bases stayed unmatched. Germline loops: CDR1 MGHDK, CDR2 SYGVNS. The CDR3 extends over 16 amino acids.

The chain employs TRBV5-5 and TRBJ2-1, with 7 bases matching TRBD2. Trimming cost V 4 bases and J 2 bases; bases outside gene matches: 0. The CDR3 runs to 13 residues. Germline CDR1 and CDR2: SGHKS and YYEKEE (reference sequence). The DNA of the CDR3 is TGTGCCAGCAGCGGGGGGGCCTACAATGAGCAGTTCTTC. Translated: CASSGGAYNEQFF. The full variable domain, rest sourced from reference TRBV5-5 and TRBJ2-1, is DAGVTQSPTHLIKTRGQQVTLRCSPISGHKSVSWYQQVLGQGPQFIFQYYEKEERGRGNFPDRFSARQFPNYSSELNVNALLLGDSALYLCASSGGAYNEQFFGPGTRLTVL.

This clone was seen once. The V and J genes are TRBV18 and TRBJ1-3; D not certain. Germline V gene lookup returns CDR1 KGHSH and CDR2 LQKENI. The length of the CDR3 is 15 residues. V shed 3 bases and J shed 0 bases, with 9 bases lying between them. The DNA of the CDR3 is TGTGCCAGCTCACCCTACGGTGGCTCTGGAAACACCATATATTTT. It yields the protein CASSPYGGSGNTIYF. The variable domain in full, with the rest retrieved from reference TRBV18 and TRBJ1-3, is NAGVMQNPRHLVRRRGQEARLRCSPMKGHSHVYWYRQLPEEGLKFMVYLQKENIIDESGMPKERFSAEFPKEGPSILRIQQVVRGDSAAYFCASSPYGGSGNTIYFGEGSWLTVV.

The gene calls are TRBV27 and TRBJ2-7, with a weak D call TRBD1 (6 bases). CDR1 and CDR2 from the germline V gene are MNHEY and SMNVEV (reference sequence). V lost 4 bases and J lost 0, with 10 bases in between. The CDR3 is 14 residues long. The CDR3 here is CASSSQQGSYEQYF. DNA of the CDR3: TGTGCCAGCAGTTCCCAACAGGGCTCCTACGAGCAGTACTTC.

The chain combines TRBV4-3 with TRBJ1-4; D unresolved. The ends were cut back, 4 bases at V and 5 bases at J, with 8 bases in the middle. This CDR3 is 13 amino acids long. Germline CDR1 reads LGHNA; CDR2 reads YSLEER. The CDR3 protein is CASSPVSNEKLFF. CDR3 DNA sequence: TGCGCCAGCAGCCCCGTTTCGAATGAAAAACTGTTTTTT.

J is TRBJ1-1 and V is TRBV5-1, with D possibly TRBD1 on 6 matching bases. The CDR3 covers 15 residues. The V gene's germline CDR1 is SGHRS and CDR2 YFSETQ. The germline V and J ends were trimmed by 4 bases and 1 base, with 14 bases remaining between them. CDR3 in DNA: TGCGCCAGCAGCCCGATTGGGGGCTGGAACACTGAAGCTTTCTTT. It specifies CASSPIGGWNTEAFF. Full variable domain (remainder filled in from reference TRBV5-1 and TRBJ1-1): KAGVTQTPRYLIKTRGQQVTLSCSPISGHRSVSWYQQTPGQGLQFLFEYFSETQRNKGNFPGRFSGRQFSNSRSEMNVSTLELGDSALYLCASSPIGGWNTEAFFGQGTRLTVV.

The chain uses TRBV5-6 and TRBJ1-5, with D uncertain. CDR3 length: 14 residues. V was clipped by 0 bases and J by 1 base, with 5 bases between them. Germline lookup yields CDR1 SGHDT and CDR2 YYEEEE. In DNA form, the CDR3 reads TGTGCCAGCAGCTTGGGTCGGAGCAATCAGCCCCAGCATTTT. This sequence encodes CASSLGRSNQPQHF.

The genes are TRBV27 and TRBJ1-2; 8 bases agree with TRBD1. Trimming took 6 bases from V and 4 from J; bases not matched to a gene: 4. From germline, CDR1 is MNHEY and CDR2 SMNVEV (reference sequence). This CDR3 comprises 13 residues. CDR3 sequence: CASSRQGRYGYTF. The CDR3 DNA reads TGTGCCAGCAGCCGACAGGGGCGCTATGGCTACACCTTC.

There are a few counts of this clone. The chain combines TRBV7-6 with TRBJ1-2, with TRBD1 as a possible D gene (5 bases). This CDR3 has 13 residues. Trimming took 0 bases from V and 6 from J, leaving 8 bases between them. The germline V gene encodes CDR1 SGHVS and CDR2 FNYEAQ. In DNA form, the CDR3 reads TGTGCCAGCAGCTTAGCGCAGGGCGATGGCTACACCTTC. The encoded protein is CASSLAQGDGYTF.

The chain joins TRBV7-2 to TRBJ2-4, with 9 bases matching TRBD2. Germline CDR1 and CDR2: SGHTA and FQGNSA. This CDR3 region has 16 residues. Unmatched junction bases numbered 14, after V lost 5 bases and J lost 9 bases. The CDR3 reads CASSPPAGGLKGIQYF. CDR3 in DNA: TGTGCCAGCAGCCCACCAGCGGGGGGCCTCAAAGGCATTCAGTACTTC.

V usage is TRBV30 and J usage is TRBJ1-3; D is ambiguous. CDR1 GTSNPN and CDR2 SVGIG come from the germline V gene (reference sequence). With 3 bases removed from V and 0 bases from J, the gap between germline ends came to 9 bases. The CDR3 is 14 residues long. The CDR3 sequence is CAWRMGSSGNTIYF. The CDR3 bases are TGTGCCTGGAGGATGGGGAGCTCTGGAAACACCATATATTTT.

The J gene is TRBJ2-1, the V gene TRBV19, with 8 nucleotides matching TRBD1. With 2 bases clipped from V and 7 bases from J, the junction kept 10 bases outside the gene matches. In germline, CDR1 is LNHDA, CDR2 SQIVND (reference sequence). This CDR3 has 16 amino acids. CDR3 loop: CASSILGQGIRNEQFF. DNA of the CDR3: TGTGCCAGTAGTATACTTGGACAGGGCATTAGGAATGAGCAGTTCTTC.

J is TRBJ2-3 and V is TRBV28, with a possible D match to TRBD2 (6 bases). V was clipped by 4 bases and J by 5 bases, with 10 bases between them. Germline-derived CDR1 and CDR2 are MDHEN and SYDVKM. The CDR3 covers 13 residues. The CDR3 here is CASSSGTLDTQYF. As DNA, the CDR3 is TGTGCCAGCAGTTCTGGGACTTTAGATACGCAGTATTTT.

The chain combines TRBV10-3 with TRBJ2-2, with a possible D match to TRBD2 (5 bases). Germline V CDR1 and CDR2: ENHRY, SYGVKD. V lost 0 bases, J lost 3 bases, and 14 bases lay in between. The CDR3 has 17 amino acids. The CDR3 reads CAISESLREVHTGELFF. The CDR3 DNA sequence: TGTGCCATCAGTGAGTCGTTACGGGAAGTCCACACCGGGGAGCTGTTTTTT.

The sample holds a few counts of this clone. CDR3 bases: TGTGCCAGCAGCTTACCGGGCCTGGCAGGGGGCTCCTATAATTCACCCCTCCACTTT. Translated, it gives CASSLPGLAGGSYNSPLHF. V usage is TRBV7-2 and J usage is TRBJ1-6; 7 bases map to TRBD1. V dropped 2 bases and J dropped 0; count of bases not matched to a gene: 10. Germline V lookup: CDR1 SGHTA, CDR2 FQGNSA. The CDR3 runs to 19 residues.

The chain links TRBV12-3 or TRBV12-4 to TRBJ2-1, with D perhaps TRBD1 (5 bases). V lost 6 bases and J lost 7, with 10 bases in between. The CDR3 is made up of 12 amino acids. CDR3: CASRDNSNEQFF. The CDR3 coding sequence is TGTGCCAGCAGGGACAACTCGAATGAGCAGTTCTTC.

By sample fraction, this clone is medium-sized (0.01 to 0.1%). Other nucleotide sequences in the sample specify the same CDR3. The rearrangement links TRBV19 to TRBJ1-5; tentatively, D is TRBD1 (5 bases). CDR3 length equals 14 residues. CDR1 and CDR2 from the germline V gene are LNHDA and SQIVND (reference sequence). Trimming shortened V by 7 bases and J by 1 base, and 11 bases separated the two germline ends. The CDR3 bases are TGTGCCAGTACCCCCGGGGGAAGCAATCAGCCCCAGCATTTT. Its translation: CASTPGGSNQPQHF. Full variable domain (remainder filled in from reference TRBV19 and TRBJ1-5): DGGITQSPKYLFRKEGQNVTLSCEQNLNHDAMYWYRQDPGQGLRLIYYSQIVNDFQKGDIAEGYSVSREKKESFPLTVTSAQKNPTAFYLCASTPGGSNQPQHFGDGTRLSIL.

This chain uses TRBV6-4 with TRBJ1-1; D remains unclear. Germline V lookup: CDR1 MRHNA, CDR2 SNTAGT. Trimming stripped 6 bases from V and 0 bases from J, with 14 bases between. The CDR3 is 15 residues long. The CDR3 bases are TGTGCCAGCAGGCTACAGCCTTCCATGAACACTGAAGCTTTCTTT. The encoded protein is CASRLQPSMNTEAFF.

V usage is TRBV9 and J usage is TRBJ1-3, with 7 bases aligning to TRBD1. The CDR3 has 15 amino acids. Per germline, CDR1 SGDLS and CDR2 YYNGEE. The ends lost 0 bases at V and 3 bases at J; junction bases unmatched: 3. In nucleotides, the CDR3 is TGTGCCAGCAGCGTAGCACAGGGGAATGGAAACACCATATATTTT. Its protein product is CASSVAQGNGNTIYF.